This record covers a single T cell receptor beta chain. Profiling relied on immunoSEQ multiplex PCR, and the TCRdb table lists in-frame clones only, not all of them. Of around 65,000 clones in the sample, around 90% were seen once. These data come from a study of T cell changes during pregnancy in multiple sclerosis. The CDR3 length is 16 residues. The clonotype comes from a female donor in good health, enrolled as a control in a pregnancy study. The chain links TRBV21-1 to TRBJ1-1; no check of the table's D call, TRBD1, against the DNA was made. TRBV21-1 is assigned pseudogene status. The specimen was peripheral blood, collected in the first trimester of pregnancy. As DNA, the CDR3 is TGTGCCAGCAGCCCTACGGGGAAAGACAGGGAGACTGAAGCTTTCTTT. Translated: CASSPTGKDRETEAFF.